The 27 T cell receptor beta chains reported below all come from one sample, sequenced in a study of cytomegalovirus exposure and HLA in healthy donors. The PCR was carried out with 60 Vbeta primers and 13 Jbeta primers. The table came from immunoSEQ multiplex PCR; TCRdb's copy has only in-frame clones and leaves some out. The sample records some 200,000 clones, around three quarters being singletons. The sample taken for sequencing was PBMCs. The receptors come from a woman in her 30s in good health and CMV-seropositive.

The gene calls are TRBV5-4 and TRBJ2-7, with 11 bases identical to TRBD1. The germline V gene has CDR1 SGHNT and CDR2 YYREEE (reference sequence). V lost 4 bases, J lost 7 bases, and 10 bases stayed unmatched. The CDR3 contains 15 residues. The CDR3 loop reads CASSTRDRGAVEQYF. The CDR3 nucleotides read TGTGCCAGCAGCACAAGGGACAGGGGGGCTGTGGAGCAGTACTTC.

Only a few counts were recorded for this clone. This chain connects TRBV7-2 to TRBJ2-3, with D uncertain. There are 14 residues in the CDR3. CDR1 and CDR2 from the germline V gene are SGHTA and FQGNSA. Trimming removed 2 bases at V and 0 bases at J, with 6 bases between. The CDR3 coding sequence is TGTGCCAGCAGCTTATATACTAGCACAGATACGCAGTATTTT. This translates into CASSLYTSTDTQYF.

The chain employs TRBV19 and TRBJ2-2, with 7 bases that match TRBD1. The CDR3 spans 16 residues. V was pared by 3 bases and J by 0 bases, with 4 bases of the junction left unmatched. Germline loops: CDR1 LNHDA, CDR2 SQIVND (reference sequence). CDR3 in DNA: TGTGCCAGTAGTATTAGGGGACAGACGAACACCGGGGAGCTGTTTTTT. It yields the protein CASSIRGQTNTGELFF.

V usage is TRBV28 and J usage is TRBJ1-2, with TRBD1 matching over 12 bases. After removal of 4 bases from V and 7 bases from J, the junction contained 7 bases not matched to a gene. The CDR3 runs 15 residues. Germline CDR1 reads MDHEN; CDR2 reads SYDVKM. The chain's CDR3 is CASSSPGTGGAGYTF. The DNA for the CDR3 is TGTGCCAGCAGTTCGCCCGGGACAGGGGGCGCTGGCTACACCTTC.

This chain joins TRBV5-4 and TRBJ2-3; the match to TRBD1 covers 10 bases. CDR1 and CDR2 from the germline V gene are SGHNT and YYREEE (reference sequence). This CDR3 region has 16 residues. V lost 3 bases, J lost 6 bases, and 10 bases stayed unmatched. The CDR3 sequence: CASSSGQGGFIDTQYF. CDR3 bases: TGTGCCAGCAGCTCTGGACAGGGGGGGTTCATCGATACGCAGTATTTT.

The chain recombines TRBV27 with TRBJ1-4; 9 nucleotides agree with TRBD1. The CDR3 is 13 residues long. V trimming: 6 bases; J trimming: 11 bases; junction bases outside the gene matches: 7. Germline values: CDR1 MNHEY, CDR2 SMNVEV (reference sequence). The CDR3 sequence is CASRGTGLIKLFF. The DNA for the CDR3 is TGTGCCAGCAGGGGGACAGGGTTAATCAAACTGTTTTTT.

CDR3 sequence reads: CASSLEPGNQPQHF. CDR3 DNA sequence: TGTGCCAGCAGCTTAGAACCAGGAAATCAGCCCCAGCATTTT. This rearrangement joins TRBV7-2 to TRBJ1-5; the D is unclear. The CDR3 totals 14 residues. Trimming took 1 base from V and 4 from J, leaving 8 bases between them. Per the germline V gene, CDR1 is SGHTA and CDR2 is FQGNSA. Based on the CDR3 plus reference TRBV7-2 and TRBJ1-5, the full variable domain is GAGVSQSPSNKVTEKGKDVELRCDPISGHTALYWYRQSLGQGLEFLIYFQGNSAPDKSGLPSDRFSAERTGGSVSTLTIQRTQQEDSAVYLCASSLEPGNQPQHFGDGTRLSIL.

The chain uses TRBV7-9 and TRBJ1-1, with 7 bases matching TRBD1. Germline trimming cut 1 base from V and 2 bases from J; bases unmatched to any gene: 7. Germline-derived CDR1 and CDR2 are SEHNR and FQNEAQ (reference sequence). The CDR3 has 16 residues. The CDR3 loop reads CASSLGLGQLNTEAFF. For the CDR3, the DNA is TGTGCCAGCAGCTTAGGCCTGGGACAGTTAAACACTGAAGCTTTCTTT.

V and J are TRBV13 and TRBJ2-1; 11 nucleotides line up with TRBD2. The CDR3 has 14 amino acids. Germline loops: CDR1 PRHDT, CDR2 FYEKMQ (reference sequence). With V trimmed by 5 bases and J by 7 bases, 4 bases remained unmatched. The chain's CDR3 is CASSHSGGANEQFF. In nucleotides, the CDR3 is TGTGCCAGCAGCCATAGCGGGGGGGCTAATGAGCAGTTCTTC.

The rearrangement joins TRBV7-6 to TRBJ2-5, with D perhaps matching TRBD1 (5 bases). The J call may be faulty, since TRBJ2-7 better matches the DNA end. The CDR3 spans 14 residues. Germline V gene lookup returns CDR1 SGHVS and CDR2 FNYEAQ. This chain's CDR3 is CASSSGANPYEQYF. DNA of the CDR3: TGTGCCAGCAGCTCTGGGGCTAACCCCTACGAGCAGTACTTC.

V and J are TRBV28 and TRBJ1-5; 9 positions match TRBD1. CDR1 is MDHEN, CDR2 SYDVKM, per germline. The CDR3 has 14 amino acids. Trimming removed 10 bases from V and 5 bases from J; junction bases left unmatched: 9. The CDR3 DNA is TGTGCCACTAGAACAGGGGGCTTTCATCAGCCCCAGCATTTT. It codes for CATRTGGFHQPQHF.

The chain links TRBV5-5 to TRBJ2-7, with no clear D. The V gene lost 1 base and the J gene lost 3 bases, with 5 bases spanning the gap. CDR3 size: 12 residues. Germline V gene data show CDR1 as SGHKS and CDR2 as YYEKEE (reference sequence). The CDR3 loop is CASSLYSYEQYF. Written as DNA, the CDR3 is TGTGCCAGCAGCTTGTACAGCTACGAGCAGTACTTC.

The chain links TRBV13 to TRBJ2-5, with 7 bases aligning to TRBD1. CDR1 PRHDT and CDR2 FYEKMQ come from the germline V gene (reference sequence). J lost 4 bases, V lost 4 bases, and 3 bases had no gene match. CDR3 length: 13 residues. CDR3 loop: CASSSRQGETQYF. The CDR3 DNA reads TGTGCCAGCAGCTCCCGACAGGGAGAGACCCAGTACTTC.

CDR3 protein: CASSLYQTGKYEQYF. CDR3 in DNA: TGCGCCAGCAGCTTATATCAGACAGGGAAATACGAGCAGTACTTC. The V call is TRBV5-1, the J call TRBJ2-7, with TRBD1 identical over 7 bases. This CDR3 region has 15 residues. V gave up 2 bases and J gave up 4 bases; unmatched junction bases: 9. The germline V gene has CDR1 SGHRS and CDR2 YFSETQ.

The gene calls are TRBV15 and TRBJ2-1; TRBD1 agrees at 7 bases. Germline lookup yields CDR1 LNHNV and CDR2 YYDKDF (reference sequence). J was trimmed by 5 bases and V by 1 base; bases with no gene match: 2. The CDR3 runs 14 residues. The CDR3 DNA sequence: TGTGCCACCAGCAGAGGACAGGGCGACAATGAGCAGTTCTTC. The encoded protein is CATSRGQGDNEQFF. Complete variable domain (other parts from reference TRBV15 and TRBJ2-1): DAMVIQNPRYQVTQFGKPVTLSCSQTLNHNVMYWYQQKSSQAPKLLFHYYDKDFNNEADTPDNFQSRRPNTSFCFLDIRSPGLGDTAMYLCATSRGQGDNEQFFGPGTRLTVL.

This clone was seen just once. This chain connects TRBV5-1 to TRBJ2-1; 8 bases fit TRBD1. The V segment lost 0 bases and the J segment 8 bases; nucleotides outside the gene matches: 19. The germline CDR1 and CDR2 sequences are SGHRS and YFSETQ. The CDR3 totals 19 residues. The CDR3 DNA is TGCGCCAGCAGCTTGGATCCCGGGACAGGTATTCGTAGTTCGGATGAGCAGTTCTTC. It yields the protein CASSLDPGTGIRSSDEQFF.

This rearrangement joins TRBV28 to TRBJ2-3; D may be TRBD1 (5 bases). Germline CDR1 and CDR2: MDHEN and SYDVKM. The CDR3 has 13 amino acids. The germline V and J ends were trimmed by 6 bases and 4 bases, with 11 bases remaining between them. CDR3 protein: CASRQAVPDTQYF. CDR3 DNA: TGTGCCAGCAGACAGGCCGTACCAGATACGCAGTATTTT.

This chain joins TRBV27 and TRBJ2-2; 7 bases are shared with TRBD1. V shed 5 bases, J shed 6 bases, and the junction held 9 bases outside the gene matches. The CDR3 runs 15 residues. Germline V lookup: CDR1 MNHEY, CDR2 SMNVEV (reference sequence). The CDR3 spells CASSPRVTGAGELFF. The CDR3 DNA sequence: TGTGCCAGCAGTCCGCGAGTCACAGGGGCCGGGGAGCTGTTTTTT.

The J gene is TRBJ1-1, the V gene TRBV15; a weak D match, TRBD1 (5 bases). The CDR3 runs to 16 residues. V lost 4 bases and J lost 0, with 15 bases in between. The germline V gene has CDR1 LNHNV and CDR2 YYDKDF (reference sequence). The CDR3 nucleotides are TGTGCCACCAGCATACGACAGTCTACCATGAACACTGAAGCTTTCTTT. It specifies CATSIRQSTMNTEAFF. Supplemented by reference TRBV15 and TRBJ1-1, the full variable domain reads DAMVIQNPRYQVTQFGKPVTLSCSQTLNHNVMYWYQQKSSQAPKLLFHYYDKDFNNEADTPDNFQSRRPNTSFCFLDIRSPGLGDTAMYLCATSIRQSTMNTEAFFGQGTRLTVV.

V is TRBV6-1 and J is TRBJ1-4; D not certain. There are 16 residues in the CDR3. V lost 2 bases to trimming and J lost 1 base, with 11 bases between them. Germline values: CDR1 MNHNS, CDR2 SASEGT. CDR3 sequence: CASSERMRVTNEKLFF. DNA for the CDR3: TGTGCCAGCAGTGAAAGAATGAGGGTAACTAATGAAAAACTGTTTTTT.

The chain has TRBV2 and TRBJ2-3; TRBD2 matches at 7 bases. V dropped 9 bases and J dropped 0; count of bases not matched to a gene: 9. Germline loops: CDR1 SNHLY, CDR2 FYNNEI. CDR3 length equals 15 residues. CDR3 sequence: CASLRAGFSTDTQYF. For the CDR3, the DNA is TGTGCCAGTCTACGAGCGGGGTTTAGCACAGATACGCAGTATTTT.

The sample holds one count of this clone. The chain's CDR3 is CASGGQGLNTEAFF. Here the CDR3 DNA reads TGTGCCAGCGGGGGACAGGGACTGAACACTGAAGCTTTCTTT. The chain links TRBV28 to TRBJ1-1; 9 positions agree with TRBD1. CDR1 is MDHEN, CDR2 SYDVKM, per germline. V dropped 8 bases and J dropped 0; count of bases not matched to a gene: 4. The CDR3 has 14 residues.

This chain joins TRBV4-3 and TRBJ1-2; TRBD1 matches at 8 bases. The length of the CDR3 is 14 residues. The germline CDR1 and CDR2 sequences are LGHNA and YSLEER. J lost 6 bases, V lost 1 base, and 4 bases had no gene match. The DNA for the CDR3 is TGCGCCAGCAGCCAAGTCCCGGACAGGGATGGCTACACCTTC. Its protein product is CASSQVPDRDGYTF.

A word on this clone: One end of the junction is discordant with germline, which a read error may explain. The same CDR3 arises from other DNA sequences in this sample as well. The chain links TRBV28 to TRBJ1-5; no reliable D call. Per the germline V gene, CDR1 is MDHEN and CDR2 is SYDVKM. This CDR3 is 15 amino acids long. CDR3: CASSLIGQPNQPQHF. CDR3 sequence (DNA): TGTGCCAGTAGTTTAATTGGGCAACCCAATCAGCCCCAGCATTTT.

This clone came up a few times. This chain links TRBV7-6 with TRBJ1-2; D not certain. The CDR3 contains 15 residues. Germline values: CDR1 SGHVS, CDR2 FNYEAQ. With 1 base removed from V and 0 bases from J, the gap between germline ends came to 9 bases. DNA of the CDR3: TGTGCCAGCAGCTTAGGAGCCGCAACTAACTATGGCTACACCTTC. It yields the protein CASSLGAATNYGYTF.

The genes are TRBV30 and TRBJ2-6; D unresolved. The CDR3 is 16 amino acids. The ends were cut back, 5 bases at V and 4 bases at J, with 18 bases in the middle. Per the germline V gene, CDR1 is GTSNPN and CDR2 is SVGIG (reference sequence). CDR3 DNA: TGTGCCTGGTTAGGAAGCTTAGCTCCAGGGGCCAACGTCCTGACTTTC. Encoded protein: CAWLGSLAPGANVLTF.

The CDR3 region has the DNA TGCAGCGTTGAGTACAGGGTTACAGATACGCAGTATTTT. Translating it yields CSVEYRVTDTQYF. This chain joins TRBV29-1 and TRBJ2-3; perhaps TRBD1 as D (6 bases). The V end was cut by 3 bases, the J end by 3 bases, with 10 bases between. Germline V gives CDR1 SQVTM, CDR2 ANQGSEA. CDR3 length: 13 amino acids.